This paragraph reports one T cell receptor beta chain. Its antigen is unknown. The germline V and J ends were trimmed by 6 bases and 0 bases, with 6 bases remaining between them. CDR1 SNHLY and CDR2 FYNNEI come from the germline V gene. The CDR3 length is 13 residues. This sample is part of a study of cytomegalovirus exposure and HLA in healthy donors. Study-wide findings and caveats: A later analysis reportedly found that, within productive TCRs, an Asian-associated ancestry cluster had fewer N-insertions than the mean observed across the roughly 610 donors. In a later analysis, TCR beta V- and J-gene trimming was associated with a missense DCLRE1C variant.

The PCR was carried out with 60 Vbeta primers and 13 Jbeta primers. The repertoire was sequenced with immunoSEQ multiplex PCR; TCRdb's copy has only in-frame clones and lacks some. The sample carries some 240,000 clones, nearly 95% recorded once. The V call is TRBV2, the J call TRBJ1-5, with D perhaps TRBD1 (5 bases). Sequencing was carried out using PBMCs. This TCR was recovered from a girl between 2 and 10 years old in good health and CMV-seronegative. The CDR3 loop is CASRDSSNQPQHF. In nucleotides, the CDR3 is TGTGCCAGCAGAGACAGTAGCAATCAGCCCCAGCATTTT.